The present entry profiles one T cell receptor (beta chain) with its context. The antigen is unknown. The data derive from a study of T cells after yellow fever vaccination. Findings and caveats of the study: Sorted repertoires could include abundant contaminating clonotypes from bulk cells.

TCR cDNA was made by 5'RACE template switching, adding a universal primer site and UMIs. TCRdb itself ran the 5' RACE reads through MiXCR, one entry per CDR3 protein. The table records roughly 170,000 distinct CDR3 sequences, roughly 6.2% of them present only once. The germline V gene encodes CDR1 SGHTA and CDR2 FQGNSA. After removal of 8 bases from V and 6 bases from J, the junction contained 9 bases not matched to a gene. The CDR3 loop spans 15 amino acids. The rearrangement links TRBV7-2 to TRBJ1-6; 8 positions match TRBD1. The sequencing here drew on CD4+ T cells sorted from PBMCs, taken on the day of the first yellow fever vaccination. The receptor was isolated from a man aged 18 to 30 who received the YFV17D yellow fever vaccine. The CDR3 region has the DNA TGTGCCAGCCGAGGACAGGGAGGGACTAATTCACCCCTCCACTTT. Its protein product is CASRGQGGTNSPLHF.